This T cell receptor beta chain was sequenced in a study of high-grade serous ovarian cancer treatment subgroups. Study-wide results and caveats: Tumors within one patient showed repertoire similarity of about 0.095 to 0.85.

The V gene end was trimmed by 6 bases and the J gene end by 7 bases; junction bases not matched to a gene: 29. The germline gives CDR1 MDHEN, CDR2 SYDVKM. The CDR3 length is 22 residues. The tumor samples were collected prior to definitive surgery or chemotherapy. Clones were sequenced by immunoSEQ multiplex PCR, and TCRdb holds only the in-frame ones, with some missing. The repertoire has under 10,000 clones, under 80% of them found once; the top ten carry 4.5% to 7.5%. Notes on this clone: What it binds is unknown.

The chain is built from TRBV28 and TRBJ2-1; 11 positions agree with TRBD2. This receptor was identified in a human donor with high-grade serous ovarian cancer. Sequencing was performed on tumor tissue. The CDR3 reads CASRTPASSGRPRDSSRNEQFF. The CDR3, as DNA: TGTGCCAGCAGGACTCCGGCCTCTAGCGGGAGGCCCCGGGATTCGTCGAGGAATGAGCAGTTCTTC.